This is a list of T cell receptor beta chains from one sample in a study of naive and memory T cell subsets. In TCRdb, the UMI-ligation and nested PCR reads were re-called with MiXCR into one record per CDR3 protein. The sample shows 130,000 to 150,000 distinct CDR3 sequences, about 23% of them seen only once. The sequenced sample consisted of naive CD4+ T cells from blood. The receptors come from a human donor in good health. CDR3s include the opening cysteine and the closing phenylalanine or tryptophan. D genes are given only for firm matches. The size of a clone is reported for some rows only, either as once, few or many, or as a class for expanded clones.

.,.,TRBV7-3,TRBJ1-1,TGTGCCAGCAGCGAGGGCCGGACGAGGAACACTGAAGCTTTCTTT,CASSEGRTRNTEAFF
TRBD2,few,TRBV20-1,TRBJ2-1,TGCAGTGCTAGAGCCGGGACTAAGCATGAGCAGTTCTTC,CSARAGTKHEQFF
TRBD1,.,TRBV12-3/TRBV12-4,TRBJ1-2,TGTGCCAGCAGTTTTCGGGGACAGGGGGCGCGGGGCTACACCTTC,CASSFRGQGARGYTF
.,many,TRBV29-1,TRBJ2-5,TGCAGCGTGACAAGGTCCGAACAGACCCAGTACTTC,CSVTRSEQTQYF
.,few,TRBV27,TRBJ2-1,TGTGCCAGCAGTTTATACGGGAGTTACTACAATGAGCAGTTCTTC,CASSLYGSYYNEQFF
.,.,TRBV6-6,TRBJ1-2,TGTGCCAGCAATATTGACGGGACAAACTATGGCTACACCTTC,CASNIDGTNYGYTF
.,many,TRBV20-1,TRBJ2-7,TGCAGTGCTAGATTATCGACAAGGGGGGGGGCCTACGAGCAGTACTTC,CSARLSTRGGAYEQYF
.,few,TRBV20-1,TRBJ2-3,TGCAGTGGCCTGCAGGAGCTCAGGCTCCGTTCTACAGATACGCAGTATTTT,CSGLQELRLRSTDTQYF
.,many,TRBV6-5,TRBJ2-3,TGTGCCAGCAGTTACTCGGTCCAGGATACGCAGTATTTT,CASSYSVQDTQYF
TRBD1,.,TRBV5-5,TRBJ2-3,TGTGCCAGCAGCTCCTCATCCGGGACAGGGGGCACAGATACGCAGTATTTT,CASSSSSGTGGTDTQYF
.,.,TRBV20-1,TRBJ2-7,TGCAGTGCTAGAGACGGGCTGCTGGTCTACGAGCAGTACTTC,CSARDGLLVYEQYF
.,.,TRBV5-1,TRBJ2-2,TGCGCCAGCAGCTTATCGGTCACCGGGGAGCTGTTTTTT,CASSLSVTGELFF
.,.,TRBV29-1,TRBJ2-7,TGCAGCGTCCCGGTGTTTAGCCACGGGACCTCCTACGAGCAGTACTTC,CSVPVFSHGTSYEQYF
.,.,TRBV11-1,TRBJ1-4,TGTGCCAGCAGCTTAGGACTCAGGGGATCCCAAGATGAAAAACTGTTTTTT,CASSLGLRGSQDEKLFF
.,few,TRBV12-3/TRBV12-4,TRBJ1-1,TGTGCCAGCACATTTGTTAGGGGCACTGAAGCTTTCTTT,CASTFVRGTEAFF
.,.,TRBV28,TRBJ1-5,TGTGCCAGCAGGACTGCCGGGGGCAATCAGCCCCAGCATTTT,CASRTAGGNQPQHF
TRBD1,.,TRBV4-2,TRBJ2-7,TGTGCCAGCAGCCAAGGGGTCAGGGGGCCCGAGCAGTACTTC,CASSQGVRGPEQYF
TRBD2,many,TRBV3-1,TRBJ2-1,TGTGCCAGCAGCCAAGATTCGACTAGCGGGAGGATTTACAATGAGCAGTTCTTC,CASSQDSTSGRIYNEQFF
.,.,TRBV28,TRBJ1-5,TGTGCCAGCAGACGAGGCGGGGGTGGGCAGCCCCAGCATTTT,CASRRGGGGQPQHF
TRBD1,few,TRBV28,TRBJ2-7,TGTGCCAGCAGACTCAGGACAGGGAAATACGAGCAGTACTTC,CASRLRTGKYEQYF
TRBD1,.,TRBV7-9,TRBJ1-1,TGTGCCAGCAGCATTACAGGGGTAACTGAAGCTTTCTTT,CASSITGVTEAFF
.,many,TRBV20-1,TRBJ1-1,TGCAGTGCTACCGGGAACACTGAAGCTTTCTTT,CSATGNTEAFF
.,once,TRBV28,TRBJ1-3,TGTGCCAGCAGTTCGCAGGGGCGTCCCTATGGAAACACCATATATTTT,CASSSQGRPYGNTIYF
.,.,TRBV10-3,TRBJ1-5,TGTGCCATCAGTGAGGCCCTAACCGGGACAAACAATCAGCCCCAGCATTTT,CAISEALTGTNNQPQHF
.,many,TRBV12-3/TRBV12-4,TRBJ2-3,TGTGCCAGCAGTTTTGAGGGTCAGATTGTAGCAGATACGCAGTATTTT,CASSFEGQIVADTQYF
.,.,TRBV15,TRBJ2-5,TGTGCCACCAGCAGAGATCTCCAGGGGACCCAGTACTTC,CATSRDLQGTQYF
.,few,TRBV2,TRBJ2-7,TGTGCCAGCGGGGGCAGAGCGGCCTACGAGCAGTACTTC,CASGGRAAYEQYF
.,.,TRBV5-1,TRBJ2-3,TGCGCCAGCAGCCAAAACGCAGATACGCAGTATTTT,CASSQNADTQYF
.,few,TRBV9,TRBJ2-2,TGTGCCAGCAGCCCCCTCCTGGCCGGGGAGCTGTTTTTT,CASSPLLAGELFF